The rows below give T cell receptor beta chains drawn from one sample of a study of shared clonotypes between healthy human individuals. Profiled with immunoSEQ multiplex PCR; TCRdb holds only in-frame clones, not every one. Of hundreds of thousands of clones in the sample, around 96% are singletons; the top ten hold over 0.1%. The sample consisted of naive CD8+ T cells sorted from blood. The receptors were gathered from a woman aged 30 to 39 in good health. Each CDR3 is given with its conserved first and last residue. A D gene is named only where the DNA matches it firmly. The size entry is marked missing in some rows and otherwise reads once, few, many or a size class.

j_call v_call d_call clone_size cdr3_nt cdr3_aa
TRBJ2-6 TRBV4-1 . . TGCGCCAGCAGCCGGGGGGTAGGGATAACTGGGGCCAACGTCCTGACTTTC CASSRGVGITGANVLTF
TRBJ2-3 TRBV6-5 TRBD1 . TGTGCCAGCAGAACGAGGGACAGTTTAATAGATACGCAGTATTTT CASRTRDSLIDTQYF
TRBJ2-7 TRBV7-2 . . TGTGCCAGCAGCTTAGAATGGGACGATTGGGAGCAGTACTTC CASSLEWDDWEQYF
TRBJ2-3 TRBV5-4 . . TGTGCCAGCAGCTTCCCGTCTAGACAGGTCCGCACAGATACGCAGTATTTT CASSFPSRQVRTDTQYF
TRBJ1-1 TRBV28 TRBD1 . TGTGCCAGCAGTTTATTTCAGGGGGCGCTTATTCCTGAAGCTTTCTTT CASSLFQGALIPEAFF
TRBJ2-3 TRBV15 TRBD2 . TGTGCCACCAGCAGAGCTGGCGGGAGGTACGCAGATACGCAGTATTTT CATSRAGGRYADTQYF
TRBJ1-5 TRBV4-1 . . TGCGCCAGCAGCCCGTGGACAGAAAGAAATCAGCCCCAGCATTTT CASSPWTERNQPQHF
TRBJ1-1 TRBV7-9 . once TGTGCCAGCAGCTCCAGCCGAAGTGGGATCACTGAAGCTTTCTTT CASSSSRSGITEAFF
TRBJ2-7 TRBV4-1 TRBD2 . TGCGCCACGGCCCGGCGGGAGGAGAAATACGAGCAGTACTTC CATARREEKYEQYF
TRBJ1-6 TRBV27 TRBD1 . TGTGCCAGCAGCATCCTAGGGGGCAATTCACCCCTCCACTTT CASSILGGNSPLHF
TRBJ2-2 TRBV28 . . TGTGCCAGCAGGGGGGTTGGCGGGGAGCTGTTTTTT CASRGVGGELFF
TRBJ1-1 TRBV2 . . TGTGCTACCGGCCAGTGGAACACTGAAGCTTTCTTT CATGQWNTEAFF
TRBJ2-2 TRBV27 . . TGTGCCAGCAGTTTATCCGGCACCGGGGAGCTGTTTTTT CASSLSGTGELFF
TRBJ2-7 TRBV27 TRBD2 . TGTGCCAGCAGTCCTAATTCGGGACTAGCGGTTTACGAGCAGTACTTC CASSPNSGLAVYEQYF
TRBJ2-7 TRBV10-3 TRBD1 . TGTGCCATCAGTGGGGGACAGGGTGCCCTCAACGAGCAGTACTTC CAISGGQGALNEQYF
TRBJ2-3 TRBV6-5 . . TGTGCCAGCAGTTACCAGGGAAAAGATACGCAGTATTTT CASSYQGKDTQYF
TRBJ2-1 TRBV4-1 . . TGCGCCAGCAGCGCAGACTCAAACCCATTTGGTGAGCAGTTCTTC CASSADSNPFGEQFF
TRBJ1-2 TRBV29-1 . . TGCAGCGTTGTGTGGAACTACTATGGCTACACCTTC CSVVWNYYGYTF
TRBJ2-1 TRBV30 TRBD2 once TGTGCCTGGAACCATTTAGCGGGATTCAATGAGCAGTTCTTC CAWNHLAGFNEQFF
TRBJ2-7 TRBV10-2 TRBD2 once TGCGCCATCCAAGGGGAGGGGTATGACGAGCAGTACTTC CAIQGEGYDEQYF
TRBJ1-1 TRBV12-5 TRBD1 . TGTGCTAGTGGTTTGGCAGGGGGGACTGAAGCTTTCTTT CASGLAGGTEAFF
TRBJ2-1 TRBV27 . . TGTGCCAGCAGTTTATCTTGGGGAGATTCCTACAATGAGCAGTTCTTC CASSLSWGDSYNEQFF
TRBJ2-7 TRBV4-1 TRBD2 . TGCGCCAGCAGCCAAGTTGTCCTAGCGGGAGAGGGAGAGCAGTACTTC CASSQVVLAGEGEQYF
TRBJ2-7 TRBV5-1 . . TGCGCCAGCAGCTTGCCTGAGGGTTACGAGCAGTACTTC CASSLPEGYEQYF
TRBJ2-7 TRBV28 . . TGTGCCAGCTTCAGGGACCCCTACGAGCAGTACTTC CASFRDPYEQYF
TRBJ1-5 TRBV7-8 . . TGTGCCAGCAGCTTAATGAATAAGCAGGTTAGCAATCAGCCCCAGCATTTT CASSLMNKQVSNQPQHF
TRBJ2-7 TRBV27 TRBD2 . TGTGCCAGCAGGGCCGGGACTAGCTACGAGCAGTACTTC CASRAGTSYEQYF
TRBJ2-7 TRBV7-9 TRBD1 . TGTGCCAGCAGCTTGGGACAGGGTGTCGACGAGCAGTACTTC CASSLGQGVDEQYF
TRBJ1-2 TRBV9 . . TGTGCCAGCAGCGTAGCCGTTGTGGGCCCAGGGGACTATGGCTACACCTTC CASSVAVVGPGDYGYTF
TRBJ2-5 TRBV2 . . TGTGCCAGCAGTGAAGCGGGCGGGGCCCCATGGGAGACCCAGTACTTC CASSEAGGAPWETQYF
TRBJ1-2 TRBV6-5 TRBD1 . TGTGCCAGCACCCGGGACAGAAACTATGGCTACACCTTC CASTRDRNYGYTF
TRBJ2-7 TRBV4-1 . . TGCGCCAGCAGCCCCGACGAAATGGTGATCGAGCAGTACTTC CASSPDEMVIEQYF
TRBJ2-1 TRBV9 . . TGTGCCAGCAGCTCACTAGGGGTAGCGGAGGAGTTGGACTCCTACAATGAGCAGTTCTTC CASSSLGVAEELDSYNEQFF
TRBJ2-7 TRBV19 . once TGTGCCAGTAGTCCCGGACACCTGCTAACCTACGAGCAGTACTTC CASSPGHLLTYEQYF
TRBJ2-7 TRBV13 TRBD2 . TGTGCCAGCAGTCCTAGCGGTTCCTACGAGCAGTACTTC CASSPSGSYEQYF
TRBJ1-1 TRBV9 TRBD1 . TGTGCCAGCAGCGTAGGGACAGGGGGCACTGAAGCTTTCTTT CASSVGTGGTEAFF
TRBJ1-5 TRBV11-2 . few TGTGCCAGCAGCTTACACGCTCTTCAGCCCCAGCATTTT CASSLHALQPQHF
TRBJ2-7 TRBV2 TRBD1 . TGTGCCACCGGGACAGGGATTCTCTACGAGCAGTACTTC CATGTGILYEQYF
TRBJ1-5 TRBV19 . . TGTGCCAGTAGTATGGGACTGGAAGCTAGCAATCAGCCCCAGCATTTT CASSMGLEASNQPQHF
TRBJ2-1 TRBV5-1 TRBD2 . TGCGCCAGCAGCTTGACCGGACTAGCGGGTTGGGACAATGAGCAGTTCTTC CASSLTGLAGWDNEQFF
TRBJ2-7 TRBV18 . . TGTGCCAGCTCACCAACGGGACCCGAGCAGTACTTC CASSPTGPEQYF
TRBJ2-7 TRBV7-8 . . TGTGCCAGCAGCTTATTGGGACTGCCGGCATACTACGAGCAGTACTTC CASSLLGLPAYYEQYF
TRBJ2-7 TRBV9 . . TGTGCCAGCAGCGTGTCACCCGGGGGCTACGAGCAGTACTTC CASSVSPGGYEQYF
TRBJ2-5 TRBV11-2 TRBD1 . TGTGCCAGCAGCTCCCGGGACAGGGGACCGGAGACCCAGTACTTC CASSSRDRGPETQYF
TRBJ2-1 TRBV7-9 TRBD2 . TGTGCCAGCAGCTCACGACTAGCGGGAGGTATTTACAATGAGCAGTTCTTC CASSSRLAGGIYNEQFF